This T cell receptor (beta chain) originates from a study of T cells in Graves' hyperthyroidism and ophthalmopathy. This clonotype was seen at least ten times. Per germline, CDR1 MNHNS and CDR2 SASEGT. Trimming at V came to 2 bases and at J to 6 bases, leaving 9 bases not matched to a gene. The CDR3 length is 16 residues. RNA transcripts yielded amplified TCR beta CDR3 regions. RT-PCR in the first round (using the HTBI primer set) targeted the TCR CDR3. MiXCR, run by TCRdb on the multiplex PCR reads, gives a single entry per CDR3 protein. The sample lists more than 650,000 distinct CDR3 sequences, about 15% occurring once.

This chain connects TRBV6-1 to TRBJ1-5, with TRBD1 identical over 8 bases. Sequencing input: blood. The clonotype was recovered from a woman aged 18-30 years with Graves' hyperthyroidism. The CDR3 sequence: CASSERGQAMGQPQHF. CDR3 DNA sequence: TGTGCCAGCAGTGAACGGGGACAGGCCATGGGTCAGCCCCAGCATTTT.